These T cell receptor beta chains were read from a single sample in a study of low-dose radiotherapy and immunotherapy resistance in tumors. In TCRdb, the reads were re-called with MiXCR into one record per CDR3 protein. The sample lists 30,000 to 40,000 distinct CDR3 sequences; around 20% were seen once. The material sequenced was PBMCs, taken after low-dose radiotherapy plus immunotherapy. The receptors come from a female donor with ovarian cancer. The CDR3 runs from the conserved cysteine through the conserved F or W. Fields, in order: clone size, J gene, V gene, D gene, CDR3 DNA, CDR3 protein. D genes are given only for firm matches. The listing skips clone size in some rows; elsewhere it reads once, few, many or a size class.

size: medium-sized; J: TRBJ2-7; V: TRBV28; D: TRBD1; DNA: TGTGCCAGCAGTTTGAGGGGGACAGACTACGAGCAGTACTTC; CDR3: CASSLRGTDYEQYF
size: many; J: TRBJ2-7; V: TRBV5-1; D: TRBD1; DNA: TGCGCCAGCAGGGGACAGGGGAGGGACGAGCAGTACTTC; CDR3: CASRGQGRDEQYF
size: many; J: TRBJ2-7; V: TRBV2; D: -; DNA: TGTGCCAGCAGTGAAGCGATCCCGGGCGACCCCTACGAGCAGTACTTC; CDR3: CASSEAIPGDPYEQYF
size: many; J: TRBJ2-7; V: TRBV4-3; D: TRBD2; DNA: TGCGCCAGCAGCCAAGACGGGACTAGCGGGTTCTACGAGCAGTACTTC; CDR3: CASSQDGTSGFYEQYF
size: many; J: TRBJ1-1; V: TRBV11-2; D: TRBD1; DNA: TGTGCCAGCAGCTCAGGGGGCACTGAAGCTTTCTTT; CDR3: CASSSGGTEAFF
size: many; J: TRBJ1-5; V: TRBV5-1; D: -; DNA: TGCGCCAGCAGCTTGGCCCCGGACGATAATCAGCCCCAGCATTTT; CDR3: CASSLAPDDNQPQHF
size: many; J: TRBJ1-2; V: TRBV9; D: TRBD1; DNA: TGTGCCAGCAGCGTAGGACAGGGAGTTTCTGGCTACACCTTC; CDR3: CASSVGQGVSGYTF
size: many; J: TRBJ2-7; V: TRBV4-1; D: TRBD1; DNA: TGCGCCAGCAGCCACGGGACAGGGGGAATTTACGAGCAGTACTTC; CDR3: CASSHGTGGIYEQYF
size: -; J: TRBJ2-5; V: TRBV5-3; D: -; DNA: -; CDR3: CASSFYICSASRQGRETQYF
size: -; J: TRBJ1-1; V: TRBV20-1; D: -; DNA: TGCAGTGCTCCCGCCCGGGGGGACACTGAAGCTTTCTTT; CDR3: CSAPARGDTEAFF
size: many; J: TRBJ2-1; V: TRBV18; D: -; DNA: TGTGCCAGCTCACCATCGAGACAGCTATACAATGAGCAGTTCTTC; CDR3: CASSPSRQLYNEQFF
size: many; J: TRBJ2-4; V: TRBV20-1; D: TRBD2; DNA: TGCAGTGCCGAGCCGGCTAGCGGGGCTAAAAACATTCAGTACTTC; CDR3: CSAEPASGAKNIQYF
size: -; J: TRBJ1-2; V: TRBV20-1; D: TRBD1; DNA: TGCAGTGCGGAGAGGGGGCTTGGAGGCTACACCTTC; CDR3: CSAERGLGGYTF
size: -; J: TRBJ1-2; V: TRBV4-3; D: -; DNA: TGCGCCAGCAGCCAAGACCTCGCCACGGGGTATGGCTACACCTTC; CDR3: CASSQDLATGYGYTF
size: medium-sized; J: TRBJ1-5; V: TRBV11-3; D: TRBD1; DNA: TGTGCCAGCAGCTTCACCCCTCTTTTTCCCCGGGACAGGGCTATAGAGAGCAATCAGCCCCAGCATTTT; CDR3: CASSFTPLFPRDRAIESNQPQHF
size: many; J: TRBJ2-5; V: TRBV6-6; D: -; DNA: TGTGCCAGCAGTTACTCGAGGACAGATAGGCAAGAGACCCAGTACTTC; CDR3: CASSYSRTDRQETQYF
size: many; J: TRBJ2-1; V: TRBV20-1; D: -; DNA: TGCAGTGCTAGCTGGCAGGGGTTAGGCAATGAGCAGTTCTTC; CDR3: CSASWQGLGNEQFF
size: -; J: TRBJ1-1; V: TRBV28; D: -; DNA: TGTGCCAGCAGTTTCGTAGGGAACACTGAAGCTTTCTTT; CDR3: CASSFVGNTEAFF
size: many; J: TRBJ2-7; V: TRBV20-1; D: -; DNA: TGCAGTGCTTTAGCCGCAGGGATGAGCTCCTACGAGCAGTACTTC; CDR3: CSALAAGMSSYEQYF
size: many; J: TRBJ2-1; V: TRBV6-1; D: -; DNA: TGTGCCAGCAAAGGAGGGGGCAGAGAAAGGGGGGAGCAGTTCTTC; CDR3: CASKGGGRERGEQFF
size: few; J: TRBJ2-5; V: TRBV18; D: -; DNA: TGTGCCAGCTCACCAAACTTCCAAGAGACCCAGTACTTC; CDR3: CASSPNFQETQYF
size: -; J: TRBJ1-5; V: TRBV20-1; D: TRBD1; DNA: TGCAGTGCTGGTCGACAGGGACTTTCTGTGGAGCCCCAGCATTTT; CDR3: CSAGRQGLSVEPQHF
size: few; J: TRBJ2-1; V: TRBV10-3; D: TRBD2; DNA: TGTGCCATCAGTGGGGGACTAGCGGGAGAGGAGCAGTTCTTC; CDR3: CAISGGLAGEEQFF
size: once; J: TRBJ1-1; V: TRBV6-6; D: -; DNA: TGTGCCAGCAGTTACTCGACGGAGGGGACTGAAGCTTTCTTT; CDR3: CASSYSTEGTEAFF
size: many; J: TRBJ2-3; V: TRBV19; D: TRBD2; DNA: TGTGCCAGTAGGAGCGGGGAAACTAGCACAGATACGCAGTATTTT; CDR3: CASRSGETSTDTQYF
size: many; J: TRBJ1-2; V: TRBV12-5; D: TRBD1; DNA: TGTGCTAGTGGTTTTACAGGGGGCTATGGCTACACCTTC; CDR3: CASGFTGGYGYTF
size: many; J: TRBJ2-1; V: TRBV6-4; D: -; DNA: TGTGCCAGCAGTGGAGATTGGGGAGGTGAGCAGTTCTTC; CDR3: CASSGDWGGEQFF
size: many; J: TRBJ1-2; V: TRBV23-1; D: -; DNA: TGCGCCAGCAGCCCGGGACCGACTAACTATGGCTACACCTTC; CDR3: CASSPGPTNYGYTF
size: many; J: TRBJ1-4; V: TRBV19; D: -; DNA: TGTGCCAGCGGGAACTGGGGGGCGTTTGAAAAACTGTTTTTT; CDR3: CASGNWGAFEKLFF
size: many; J: TRBJ1-1; V: TRBV10-1; D: -; DNA: TGCGCCAGCAGTGAGTTCTCGGACCCCATGAACACTGAAGCTTTCTTT; CDR3: CASSEFSDPMNTEAFF
size: many; J: TRBJ1-3; V: TRBV5-1; D: -; DNA: TGCGCCAGCAGCTTCGGGGGGGTCGACTCTGGAAACACCATATATTTT; CDR3: CASSFGGVDSGNTIYF
size: many; J: TRBJ1-1; V: TRBV30; D: -; DNA: TGTGCCTGGAGTGCCTTCTCGGGCACTGAAGCTTTCTTT; CDR3: CAWSAFSGTEAFF
size: -; J: TRBJ1-1; V: TRBV5-1; D: -; DNA: TGCGCCAGCAGCCGTAGAATGACAGACAACACTGAAGCTTTCTTT; CDR3: CASSRRMTDNTEAFF
size: many; J: TRBJ2-6; V: TRBV5-1; D: -; DNA: TGTGCCAGCAGCCTCGCTGGGGCCAACGTCCTGACTTTC; CDR3: CASSLAGANVLTF
size: many; J: TRBJ2-7; V: TRBV20-1; D: TRBD1; DNA: TGCAGTGCAACCGGGACAGCATCCTACGAGCAGTACTTC; CDR3: CSATGTASYEQYF
size: many; J: TRBJ2-5; V: TRBV2; D: -; DNA: TGTGCCAGCAGTCCAGGGATGGCGGAGACCCAGTACTTC; CDR3: CASSPGMAETQYF
size: many; J: TRBJ2-7; V: TRBV19; D: TRBD1; DNA: TGTGCCAGTAGTTCCCGGGACAGGGGGGTCAACGAGCAGTACTTC; CDR3: CASSSRDRGVNEQYF
size: many; J: TRBJ1-6; V: TRBV28; D: -; DNA: TGTGCCAGCAGTTCGCCAGCAAGCTCCTATAATTCACCCCTCCACTTT; CDR3: CASSSPASSYNSPLHF
size: -; J: TRBJ2-3; V: TRBV28; D: -; DNA: TGTGCCAGCAGTTTGGGGATAAGGAGCACAGATACGCAGTATTTT; CDR3: CASSLGIRSTDTQYF
size: many; J: TRBJ2-3; V: TRBV7-3; D: -; DNA: TGTGCCAGCAGCTTAAGGGGGCAGCTCACAGATACGCAGTATTTT; CDR3: CASSLRGQLTDTQYF